This TCR beta chain is from a study of CD8 T cells in ankylosing spondylitis. TCRdb re-derived calls from the 5' RACE reads in MiXCR, one entry per CDR3 protein. The table shows about 160,000 distinct CDR3 sequences, with 9.8% occurring only once. This clonotype was detected many times. V shed 3 bases, J shed 8 bases, and the junction held 4 bases outside the gene matches. The CDR3 is made up of 13 amino acids. CDR1 SEHNR and CDR2 FQNEAQ come from the germline V gene (reference sequence). The chain uses TRBV7-9 and TRBJ2-1, with 7 nucleotides matching TRBD2. This clonotype originated in a female donor with ankylosing spondylitis or in good health (not recorded which). Sequencing used blood, either unsorted or a sorted T cell fraction (not recorded which). The CDR3 region is CASSFAGEDEQFF. CDR3 coding DNA: TGTGCCAGCAGCTTTGCGGGAGAGGATGAGCAGTTCTTC. Full variable domain (missing parts from reference TRBV7-9 and TRBJ2-1): DTGVSQNPRHKITKRGQNVTFRCDPISEHNRLYWYRQTLGQGPEFLTYFQNEAQLEKSRLLSDRFSAERPKGSFSTLEIQRTEQGDSAMYLCASSFAGEDEQFFGPGTRLTVL.